This TCR beta chain is drawn from a study of blood T cell repertoires in COVID-19. Whole-study context: T cells, B-cell-depleted T cells, or PBMCs provided the cDNA or gDNA that served as material.

Per the original methods: Estimation of nucleated cell counts was performed using reference gene primer amplification. Only in-frame clones appear in the TCRdb table, and some are missing; sequencing was by immunoSEQ multiplex PCR. V and J calls and clone size are as listed in that table; D and trimming were resolved from the DNA. The sample consists of about 250,000 clones, around 84% of them appearing once. The ends were cut back, 3 bases at V and 6 bases at J, with 17 bases in the middle. The V gene's germline CDR1 is LGHDT and CDR2 YNNKEL (reference sequence). CDR3 size: 15 residues. This TCR was sampled from a woman aged 45 to 65 who had been exposed to COVID-19. Sequencing was performed on PBMCs or T cells enriched from blood (not recorded which). The chain carries TRBV3-1 (or the pseudogene TRBV3-2) and TRBJ1-1, with D perhaps TRBD1 (6 bases). The CDR3 region is CASSQLGGASSEAFF. The CDR3 DNA sequence: TGTGCCAGCAGCCAGTTGGGGGGGGCGAGTTCTGAAGCTTTCTTT.